Only one count was recorded for the clone carrying this T cell receptor beta chain. The CDR3 is 15 amino acids. Trimming removed 2 bases from V and 4 bases from J; junction bases left unmatched: 6. Germline lookup yields CDR1 SGHAT and CDR2 FQNNGV. The sample comes from a study of technical replicates of blood from a few donors. Sequencing used immunoSEQ multiplex PCR; TCRdb keeps in-frame clones, though not all of them. The data contain 85,000 to 95,000 clones, 90% to 96% of them singletons. The sequence came from a human donor in good health. Sequencing was done on a sample of T cells isolated from PBMCs. V gene TRBV11-2 combines with J gene TRBJ2-3; 7 positions agree with TRBD2. The CDR3 reads CASSLYTSVSDTQYF. Here the CDR3 DNA reads TGTGCCAGCAGCTTATATACTAGCGTATCAGATACGCAGTATTTT. The full variable domain, in which reference TRBV11-2 and TRBJ2-3 provide the parts outside the CDR3, is EAGVAQSPRYKIIEKRQSVAFWCNPISGHATLYWYQQILGQGPKLLIQFQNNGVVDDSQLPKDRFSAERLKGVDSTLKIQPAKLEDSAVYLCASSLYTSVSDTQYFGPGTRLTVL.